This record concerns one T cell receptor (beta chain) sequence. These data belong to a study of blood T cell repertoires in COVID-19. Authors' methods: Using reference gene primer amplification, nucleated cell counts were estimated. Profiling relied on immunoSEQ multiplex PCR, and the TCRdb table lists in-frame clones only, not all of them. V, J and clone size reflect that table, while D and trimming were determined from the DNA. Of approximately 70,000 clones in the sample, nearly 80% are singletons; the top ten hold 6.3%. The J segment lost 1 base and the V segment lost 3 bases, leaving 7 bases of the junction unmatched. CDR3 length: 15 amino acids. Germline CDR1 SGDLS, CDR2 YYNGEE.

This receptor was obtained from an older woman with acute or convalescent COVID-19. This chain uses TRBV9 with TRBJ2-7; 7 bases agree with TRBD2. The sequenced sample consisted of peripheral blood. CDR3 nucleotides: TGTGCCAGCAGCGAGGCGAGCGGGGTTTCCTACGAGCAGTACTTC. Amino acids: CASSEASGVSYEQYF.